This entry lists 26 T cell receptor beta chains sequenced from one sample in a study of shared clonotypes between healthy human individuals. Using immunoSEQ multiplex PCR, the repertoire was profiled, and TCRdb retains in-frame clones only, with some absent. The data show 300,000 to 400,000 clones, over 65% seen once. The sample comprised memory CD4+ T cells sorted from blood. Subset here: CD45RA-negative fraction. These TCRs come from a man aged 25-45 years in good health.

The gene calls are TRBV7-2 and TRBJ2-2; D not resolved. CDR3 length equals 13 residues. Trimming took off 2 bases at V and 5 bases at J, with 6 bases between the two ends. Germline V gives CDR1 SGHTA, CDR2 FQGNSA. The CDR3 nucleotides read TGTGCCAGCAGCTTATTCGGGACCGGGGAGCTGTTTTTT. Protein sequence: CASSLFGTGELFF.

The CDR3 loop reads CASSSRHRQGRETQYF. The CDR3 nucleotides are TGTGCCAGCAGCTCTAGACACCGACAGGGTAGAGAGACCCAGTACTTC. The V and J genes are TRBV5-6 and TRBJ2-5, with TRBD1 identical over 7 bases. In germline, CDR1 is SGHDT, CDR2 YYEEEE. V was clipped by 3 bases and J by 4 bases; unmatched bases: 12. This CDR3 has 16 residues.

The V and J genes are TRBV11-2 and TRBJ2-5; no reliable D call. V lost 3 bases to trimming and J lost 5 bases, with 4 bases between them. Germline assignment: CDR1 SGHAT and CDR2 FQNNGV. The CDR3 contains 11 residues. CDR3 sequence: CASSFKETQYF. In DNA, the CDR3 is TGTGCCAGCAGCTTCAAGGAGACCCAGTACTTC.

V is TRBV6-1 and J is TRBJ2-3, with TRBD1 matching 7 bases. Germline V CDR1 and CDR2: MNHNS, SASEGT. The CDR3 extends over 14 amino acids. J lost 3 bases, V lost 6 bases, and 6 bases had no gene match. The CDR3 spells CASSLLQGTDTQYF. The DNA for the CDR3 is TGTGCCAGCAGCCTATTACAGGGGACAGATACGCAGTATTTT.

This clone occurred once. The chain links TRBV7-4 to TRBJ2-3; D remains ambiguous. V dropped 4 bases and J dropped 6 bases, with 5 bases sitting between them. The CDR3 loop spans 11 amino acids. Germline V gives CDR1 SGHVT, CDR2 SQSDAQ. The CDR3 DNA follows: TGTGCCAGCAGCTCTCTCGATACGCAGTATTTT. Its protein product is CASSSLDTQYF.

This CDR3 is CASSDEAGVDTQYF. As DNA, the CDR3 is TGTGCCAGCAGTGACGAAGCGGGAGTAGATACGCAGTATTTT. V is TRBV2 and J is TRBJ2-3; 8 bases align to TRBD2. Germline V gene lookup returns CDR1 SNHLY and CDR2 FYNNEI. This CDR3 spans 14 amino acids. The ends lost 3 bases at V and 5 bases at J; junction bases unmatched: 4.

This chain links TRBV2 with TRBJ1-5; tentative D call: TRBD1 (5 bases). This CDR3 contains 14 residues. Germline CDR1 SNHLY, CDR2 FYNNEI. V lost 4 bases and J 4 bases, leaving 11 bases between the germline ends. Here the CDR3 DNA reads TGTGCCAGCAGTGTGGGACCGCTAAATCAGCCCCAGCATTTT. Encoded protein: CASSVGPLNQPQHF. Complete variable domain (other parts from reference TRBV2 and TRBJ1-5): EPEVTQTPSHQVTQMGQEVILRCVPISNHLYFYWYRQILGQKVEFLVSFYNNEISEKSEIFDDQFSVERPDGSNFTLKIRSTKLEDSAMYFCASSVGPLNQPQHFGDGTRLSIL.

V is TRBV5-1 and J is TRBJ1-4; 11 bases match TRBD1. CDR3 size: 18 residues. J lost 0 bases, V lost 4 bases, and 8 bases had no gene match. Germline loops: CDR1 SGHRS, CDR2 YFSETQ. CDR3: CASSPGTGGGSTNEKLFF. In DNA form, the CDR3 reads TGCGCCAGCAGCCCAGGGACAGGGGGAGGGTCAACTAATGAAAAACTGTTTTTT.

The chain recombines TRBV2 with TRBJ2-7; perhaps TRBD2 as D (6 bases). Germline assignment: CDR1 SNHLY and CDR2 FYNNEI. V lost 7 bases and J 3 bases, leaving 16 bases between the germline ends. The CDR3 contains 14 residues. CDR3 residues: CASTSAEGLYEQYF. In DNA form, the CDR3 reads TGTGCCAGCACTTCCGCGGAGGGCCTCTACGAGCAGTACTTC.

CDR3 in amino acids: CASSSANTGELFF. The DNA for the CDR3 is TGTGCCAGCAGCTCCGCGAACACCGGGGAGCTGTTTTTT. The gene calls are TRBV7-9 and TRBJ2-2; no reliable D call. This CDR3 region has 13 residues. Trimming left V 4 bases short and J 0 bases short, with 3 bases between. The germline gives CDR1 SEHNR, CDR2 FQNEAQ (reference sequence).

A remark on this clone: A read error may produce the germline difference seen at one junction end. The chain has TRBV28 and TRBJ2-3; 14 nucleotides match TRBD2. This CDR3 comprises 18 residues. Germline V gene data show CDR1 as MDHEN and CDR2 as SYDVKM. DNA of the CDR3: TGTGCCAGCAGTTCTCGGACTAGCGGGAGGACAATCACAGATACGCGGTATTTT. It codes for CASSSRTSGRTITDTRYF.

This clone appeared many times. This chain connects TRBV11-1 to TRBJ2-1, with TRBD2 matching over 7 bases. J gave up 16 bases and V 0 bases, and 6 bases lay outside the gene matches. Germline CDR1 reads SGHAT; CDR2 reads FQDESV (reference sequence). The CDR3 runs 12 residues. This chain's CDR3 is CASSLAAGAKFF. For the CDR3, the DNA is TGTGCCAGCAGCTTAGCCGCGGGAGCGAAATTCTTC.

V and J are TRBV7-9 and TRBJ1-3; D possibly corresponds to TRBD1 (6 bases). CDR3 length: 15 residues. V lost 5 bases, J lost 2 bases, and 13 bases lay in between. CDR1 is SEHNR, CDR2 FQNEAQ, per germline (reference sequence). CDR3 residues: CASSLQQGTGNTIYF. CDR3 coding DNA: TGTGCCAGCAGCCTCCAACAGGGCACTGGAAACACCATATATTTT.

The rearrangement joins TRBV7-2 to TRBJ2-5; 10 bases are a match to TRBD2. The J call is doubtful: the DNA matches TRBJ2-7 better. The CDR3 is made up of 14 amino acids. In germline, CDR1 is SGHTA, CDR2 FQGNSA. CDR3: CASSPSGRWGEQYF. In DNA, the CDR3 is TGTGCCAGCAGCCCTAGCGGGAGATGGGGCGAGCAGTACTTC.

The chain recombines TRBV5-1 with TRBJ2-5, with D possibly TRBD2 on 5 matching bases. The CDR3 covers 15 residues. Germline CDR1 and CDR2: SGHRS and YFSETQ. Trimming took off 4 bases at V and 5 bases at J, with 18 bases between the two ends. CDR3 sequence reads: CASSGSGESRETQYF. The CDR3 DNA is TGCGCCAGCAGCGGAAGCGGAGAGTCGAGGGAGACCCAGTACTTC.

This clone has just a few counts. The V call is TRBV6-1, the J call TRBJ2-7; D is possibly TRBD1 (6 bases). V lost 5 bases and J lost 3, with 8 bases in between. Germline V CDR1 and CDR2: MNHNS, SASEGT. The length of the CDR3 is 12 residues. The CDR3 sequence: CASSLQGYEQYF. CDR3 coding DNA: TGTGCCAGCAGTTTACAGGGCTACGAGCAGTACTTC.

About this clone itself: One base separates it from a far larger clone, so it is likely a read error. The rearrangement joins TRBV6-5 to TRBJ2-7; the D gene is possibly TRBD2 (7 bases). Trimming cost V 5 bases and J 2 bases, with 13 bases left between them. This CDR3 is 14 amino acids long. Germline CDR1 MNHEY, CDR2 SVGAGI. The CDR3 nucleotides read TGTGCCAGCAGTCGTCAAGGGGGGGCCTACGAGCAGTACTTC. This gives the protein CASSRQGGAYEQYF.

The chain carries TRBV2 and TRBJ1-5; D gene ambiguous. This CDR3 has 15 residues. Germline CDR1 and CDR2: SNHLY and FYNNEI. The V gene lost 0 bases and the J gene lost 9 bases, with 15 bases spanning the gap. This CDR3 reads CASSEAAPSTRPQHF. CDR3 nucleotide sequence: TGTGCCAGCAGTGAAGCGGCACCATCGACCAGGCCCCAGCATTTT.

This chain uses TRBV18 with TRBJ2-3; D is unresolved. In germline, CDR1 is KGHSH, CDR2 LQKENI. V lost 3 bases, J lost 3 bases, and 10 bases lay in between. The CDR3 covers 14 residues. CDR3 in DNA: TGTGCCAGCTCACCTTCCGTTATTACAGATACGCAGTATTTT. This translates into CASSPSVITDTQYF. The full variable domain, completed using reference TRBV18 and TRBJ2-3, is NAGVMQNPRHLVRRRGQEARLRCSPMKGHSHVYWYRQLPEEGLKFMVYLQKENIIDESGMPKERFSAEFPKEGPSILRIQQVVRGDSAAYFCASSPSVITDTQYFGPGTRLTVL.

Note on this clone: Other DNA sequences in the same sample also yield this CDR3. The chain is built from TRBV2 and TRBJ1-5; D call uncertain. This CDR3 spans 14 amino acids. V shed 0 bases and J shed 0 bases, with 3 bases lying between them. Germline V CDR1 and CDR2: SNHLY, FYNNEI. CDR3 amino acids: CASSEANSNQPQHF. The CDR3 region has the DNA TGTGCCAGCAGTGAAGCTAATAGCAATCAGCCCCAGCATTTT.

The chain carries TRBV5-1 and TRBJ1-4, with TRBD1 identical over 7 bases. With V trimmed by 5 bases and J by 4 bases, 5 bases remained unmatched. CDR1 and CDR2 from the germline V gene are SGHRS and YFSETQ. CDR3 length: 14 amino acids. The DNA of the CDR3 is TGCGCCAGCAGAGGAGGGGGCGTTAATGAAAAACTGTTTTTT. Translation gives CASRGGGVNEKLFF.

The chain carries TRBV9 and TRBJ2-3; 13 nucleotides line up with TRBD2. Germline loops: CDR1 SGDLS, CDR2 YYNGEE. The CDR3 contains 16 residues. V was clipped by 6 bases and J by 2 bases; unmatched bases: 6. The CDR3 loop is CASNEGLAGITDTQYF. DNA of the CDR3: TGTGCCAGCAACGAGGGACTAGCGGGAATCACAGATACGCAGTATTTT.

In DNA, the CDR3 is TGTGCCAGCAGCCCCGTGGGAAACACCATATATTTT. Translation gives CASSPVGNTIYF. The chain is built from TRBV9 and TRBJ1-3; D is uncertain. The CDR3 contains 12 residues. Germline loops: CDR1 SGDLS, CDR2 YYNGEE. V was clipped by 4 bases and J by 4 bases, with 6 bases between them.

This clone was detected only a few times. The sample holds other DNA sequences that translate to the same CDR3. The chain is built from TRBV9 and TRBJ2-1; D might be TRBD2 (6 bases). The CDR3 is made up of 15 amino acids. Germline loops: CDR1 SGDLS, CDR2 YYNGEE. Trimming took off 0 bases at V and 3 bases at J, with 10 bases between the two ends. The CDR3 spells CASSVGAGSYNEQFF. For the CDR3, the DNA is TGTGCCAGCAGCGTAGGTGCCGGGAGCTACAATGAGCAGTTCTTC.

The chain carries TRBV7-8 and TRBJ2-1; D call uncertain. Trimming cost V 0 bases and J 4 bases, with 16 bases left between them. Germline CDR1 and CDR2: SGHVS and FQNEAQ. The CDR3 runs to 17 residues. CDR3 in amino acids: CASSLARIGKLYNEQFF. The DNA of the CDR3 is TGTGCCAGCAGCTTAGCGCGGATTGGGAAACTTTACAATGAGCAGTTCTTC.

The V and J genes are TRBV5-1 and TRBJ1-2; the match to TRBD1 covers 8 bases. The germline V gene has CDR1 SGHRS and CDR2 YFSETQ. The CDR3 runs 15 residues. The V segment lost 4 bases and the J segment 5 bases; nucleotides outside the gene matches: 10. The CDR3 spells CASSPQGQGAYGYTF. The CDR3 DNA sequence: TGCGCCAGCAGCCCGCAGGGCCAGGGGGCTTATGGCTACACCTTC.